Presented here are 7 T cell receptor beta chains from one specimen sequenced in a study of T cells in localized non-small cell lung cancer. Profiling relied on immunoSEQ multiplex PCR, and the TCRdb table lists in-frame clones only, not all of them. The repertoire has around 40,000 clones, approximately 83% of them found once; the top ten carry around 6.4%. The sequences come from peripheral blood, collected before any cancer treatment. The receptors stem from a man between 40 and 69 years old with stage I lung adenocarcinoma.

The rearrangement uses TRBV7-9 and TRBJ2-2; tentatively, D is TRBD1 or TRBD2 (5 bases each). The CDR3 has 14 amino acids. CDR1 SEHNR and CDR2 FQNEAQ come from the germline V gene (reference sequence). The V end was cut by 4 bases, the J end by 8 bases, with 14 bases between. CDR3 in amino acids: CASSSPQEAGELFF. The CDR3 nucleotides are TGTGCCAGCAGCTCCCCACAGGAGGCGGGGGAGCTGTTTTTT.

This clone came up once. The genes are TRBV29-1 and TRBJ2-1; 7 bases are a match to TRBD2. J was trimmed by 2 bases and V by 1 base; bases with no gene match: 5. This CDR3 region has 15 residues. Germline CDR1 SQVTM, CDR2 ANQGSEA. The CDR3 loop reads CSVEGFGTTYNEQFF. Written as DNA, the CDR3 is TGCAGCGTTGAAGGATTTGGGACTACCTACAATGAGCAGTTCTTC.

The CDR3 is CASSFMSTEAFF. In DNA form, the CDR3 reads TGTGCCAGCAGTTTTATGAGCACTGAAGCTTTCTTT. V and J are TRBV28 and TRBJ1-1, with D unclear. Germline values: CDR1 MDHEN, CDR2 SYDVKM. This CDR3 spans 12 amino acids. V was cut by 3 bases and J by 4 bases, with 6 bases left in between.

The chain is built from TRBV18 and TRBJ2-5; D gene ambiguous. The length of the CDR3 is 15 residues. V lost 1 base and J 5 bases, leaving 14 bases between the germline ends. Germline V CDR1 and CDR2: KGHSH, LQKENI. CDR3 sequence: CASSPLLEGGETQYF. CDR3 nucleotides: TGTGCCAGCTCACCACTACTGGAAGGCGGTGAGACCCAGTACTTC.

The chain is built from TRBV7-2 and TRBJ2-1; 11 bases match TRBD2. Germline V CDR1 and CDR2: SGHTA, FQGNSA. Germline trimming cut 5 bases from V and 2 bases from J; bases unmatched to any gene: 5. The CDR3 consists of 16 residues. The CDR3 DNA is TGTGCCAGCAGCCCGGGACTAGCGGCCACCTACAATGAGCAGTTCTTC. It codes for CASSPGLAATYNEQFF.

The V and J genes are TRBV4-1 and TRBJ2-1; TRBD2 agrees at 12 bases. Germline CDR1 reads MGHRA; CDR2 reads YSYEKL. The CDR3 sequence is 17 residues long. After removal of 1 base from V and 9 bases from J, the junction contained 10 bases not matched to a gene. The CDR3: CASSQGLAGERNTEQFF. The CDR3 nucleotides read TGCGCCAGCAGCCAAGGACTAGCGGGAGAGCGAAATACTGAGCAGTTCTTC.

The chain employs TRBV2 and TRBJ2-4; possibly TRBD1 for D (5 bases). V lost 5 bases, J lost 5 bases, and 13 bases lay in between. The germline V gene encodes CDR1 SNHLY and CDR2 FYNNEI. The CDR3 totals 14 residues. In DNA form, the CDR3 reads TGTGCCAGCAGTAAAGACAGTAATGAAAACATTCAGTACTTC. It is translated as CASSKDSNENIQYF.